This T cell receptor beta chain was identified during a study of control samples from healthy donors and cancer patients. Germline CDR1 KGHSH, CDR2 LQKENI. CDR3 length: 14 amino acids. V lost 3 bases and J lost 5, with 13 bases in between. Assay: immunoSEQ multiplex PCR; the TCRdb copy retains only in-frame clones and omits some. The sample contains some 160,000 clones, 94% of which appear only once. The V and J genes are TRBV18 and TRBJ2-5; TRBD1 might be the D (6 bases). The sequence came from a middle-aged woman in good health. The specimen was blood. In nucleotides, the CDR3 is TGTGCCAGCTCACCTGGTCACAGGGAGGAGACCCAGTACTTC. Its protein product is CASSPGHREETQYF.